A single sample is the source of the 18 T cell receptor beta chains below, sequenced in a study of blood T cell repertoires in COVID-19 (dated by TCRdb to between 2020 and 2021). Libraries were made using the immunoSEQ multiplex PCR assay. Held by TCRdb, this immuneACCESS table contains in-frame sequences only and omits some clones. Under half of the omission traces to an unresolved V gene where checked; the cause of the rest is unknown. Present in this sample are around 260,000 clones, 88% of which were seen just once. 3.5% to 4.5% of the sample is in the top ten clones. Input material: peripheral blood. These TCRs come from a man between 60 and 70 years old who had recovered from COVID-19.

The J gene is TRBJ1-1, the V gene TRBV5-4; 9 bases align to TRBD1. Germline CDR1 reads SGHNT; CDR2 reads YYREEE (reference sequence). The CDR3 covers 14 residues. The V gene end was trimmed by 3 bases and the J gene end by 5 bases; junction bases not matched to a gene: 5. Written as DNA, the CDR3 is TGTGCCAGCAGCTATGGACAGGGGAGAACTGAAGCTTTCTTT. This encodes CASSYGQGRTEAFF. Looking up the rest from reference TRBV5-4 and TRBJ1-1 gives the full variable domain: ETGVTQSPTHLIKTRGQQVTLRCSSQSGHNTVSWYQQALGQGPQFIFQYYREEENGRGNFPPRFSGLQFPNYSSELNVNALELDDSALYLCASSYGQGRTEAFFGQGTRLTVV.

The chain is built from TRBV15 and TRBJ1-2; tentatively, D is TRBD1 (6 bases). CDR3 length: 16 amino acids. CDR1 LNHNV and CDR2 YYDKDF come from the germline V gene (reference sequence). The ends were cut back, 4 bases at V and 8 bases at J, with 23 bases in the middle. The CDR3 is CATSKPPGDNSGGYTF. Written as DNA, the CDR3 is TGTGCCACCAGCAAACCTCCCGGGGACAATTCTGGCGGCTACACCTTC. Full variable domain (rest looked up from reference TRBV15 and TRBJ1-2): DAMVIQNPRYQVTQFGKPVTLSCSQTLNHNVMYWYQQKSSQAPKLLFHYYDKDFNNEADTPDNFQSRRPNTSFCFLDIRSPGLGDTAMYLCATSKPPGDNSGGYTFGSGTRLTVV.

V and J are TRBV6-5 and TRBJ1-1, with D hard to call. The CDR3 runs 13 residues. Trimming removed 0 bases from V and 4 bases from J, with 6 bases in between. Looked up from germline, CDR1 is MNHEY and CDR2 is SVGAGI. The CDR3 sequence: CASSYSGSTEAFF. CDR3 nucleotides: TGTGCCAGCAGTTACTCGGGGAGCACTGAAGCTTTCTTT.

V is TRBV6-1 and J is TRBJ2-4, with 7 positions matching TRBD1. In germline, CDR1 is MNHNS, CDR2 SASEGT. V dropped 4 bases and J dropped 7; count of bases not matched to a gene: 10. The CDR3 consists of 15 residues. The CDR3 region is CASSARTGIGNIQYF. As DNA, the CDR3 is TGTGCCAGCAGTGCAAGGACAGGAATTGGGAACATTCAGTACTTC.

The genes are TRBV9 and TRBJ1-3; unclear D gene. The CDR3 loop spans 13 amino acids. The germline gives CDR1 SGDLS, CDR2 YYNGEE. The ends were cut back, 5 bases at V and 7 bases at J, with 13 bases in the middle. Here the CDR3 reads CASSSNHENTIYF. The CDR3 DNA reads TGTGCCAGCAGTTCCAATCACGAGAACACCATATATTTT.

The V and J genes are TRBV5-6 and TRBJ1-2, with a tentative D call TRBD1 (5 bases). This CDR3 is 13 amino acids long. Germline V lookup: CDR1 SGHDT, CDR2 YYEEEE. V was shortened by 3 bases and J by 4 bases, with 10 bases between the two germline ends. The DNA for the CDR3 is TGTGCCAGCAGCTCGAGACAGATCTATGGCTACACCTTC. Translation: CASSSRQIYGYTF.

The rearrangement joins TRBV10-2 to TRBJ1-2; 7 bases are a match to TRBD1. With V trimmed by 6 bases and J by 3 bases, 7 bases remained unmatched. Germline CDR1 and CDR2: WSHSY and SAAADI. This CDR3 has 14 residues. The CDR3 protein is CASRVAGGDYGYTF. The CDR3 DNA reads as TGCGCCAGCAGGGTTGCAGGGGGTGACTATGGCTACACCTTC.

The chain employs TRBV7-3 and TRBJ1-1; 10 nucleotides line up with TRBD1. Germline assignment: CDR1 SGHTA and CDR2 FQGTGA. Trimming at V came to 5 bases and at J to 5 bases, leaving 8 bases not matched to a gene. This CDR3 is 15 amino acids long. DNA of the CDR3: TGTGCCAGCAGCGGACGGGACAGGGGAGTGACTGAAGCTTTCTTT. This translates into CASSGRDRGVTEAFF. Full variable domain (missing parts from reference TRBV7-3 and TRBJ1-1): GAGVSQTPSNKVTEKGKYVELRCDPISGHTALYWYRQSLGQGPEFLIYFQGTGAADDSGLPNDRFFAVRPEGSVSTLKIQRTERGDSAVYLCASSGRDRGVTEAFFGQGTRLTVV.

This chain uses TRBV7-2 with TRBJ2-1; TRBD2 matches 9 bases. The V gene end was trimmed by 1 base and the J gene end by 5 bases; junction bases not matched to a gene: 12. Germline assignment: CDR1 SGHTA and CDR2 FQGNSA. The CDR3 contains 18 residues. CDR3 sequence: CASSLVPMSLAGHNEQFF. In nucleotides, the CDR3 is TGTGCCAGCAGCTTAGTCCCTATGAGTCTAGCGGGGCACAATGAGCAGTTCTTC.

CDR3 protein: CASTPGASGGAGADTQYF. In nucleotides, the CDR3 is TGTGCCAGTACCCCAGGTGCTAGCGGGGGGGCCGGTGCAGATACGCAGTATTTT. The V call is TRBV19, the J call TRBJ2-3, with TRBD2 matching 12 bases. V shed 7 bases, J shed 4 bases, and the junction held 15 bases outside the gene matches. The CDR3 totals 18 residues. Germline V gene data show CDR1 as LNHDA and CDR2 as SQIVND (reference sequence).

CDR3 sequence reads: CASSWTGGGYNEQFF. The CDR3 DNA reads as TGCGCCAGCAGCTGGACAGGGGGCGGCTACAATGAGCAGTTCTTC. The V gene is TRBV5-1, the J gene TRBJ2-1, with 11 bases fitting TRBD1. V shed 3 bases, J shed 3 bases, and the junction held 2 bases outside the gene matches. The V gene's germline CDR1 is SGHRS and CDR2 YFSETQ. The CDR3 contains 15 residues.

V is TRBV15 and J is TRBJ1-3; TRBD1 might be the D (6 bases). The CDR3 totals 17 residues. The V gene's germline CDR1 is LNHNV and CDR2 YYDKDF (reference sequence). Trimming stripped 4 bases from V and 1 base from J, with 17 bases between. The chain's CDR3 is CATSMVRGGPSGNTIYF. The CDR3 DNA reads as TGTGCCACCAGCATGGTTCGCGGGGGCCCATCTGGAAACACCATATATTTT.

This chain connects TRBV9 to TRBJ2-6; D might be TRBD2 (5 bases). V was trimmed by 6 bases and J by 1 base, leaving 11 bases between them. Germline lookup yields CDR1 SGDLS and CDR2 YYNGEE. The CDR3 sequence is 15 residues long. The CDR3 is CASTDRGSGANVLTF. The CDR3 DNA reads as TGTGCCAGCACCGATAGAGGGTCTGGGGCCAACGTCCTGACTTTC.

Regarding this clone: The identical CDR3 is also encoded by other nucleotide sequences in the sample. The chain joins TRBV7-9 to TRBJ1-4, with TRBD1 matching 9 bases. The CDR3 loop spans 14 amino acids. J gave up 7 bases and V 1 base, and 1 base lay outside the gene matches. Germline CDR1 and CDR2: SEHNR and FQNEAQ (reference sequence). The CDR3 here is CASSLGQGGEKLFF. The CDR3 DNA reads TGTGCCAGCAGCTTAGGACAGGGGGGTGAAAAACTGTTTTTT.

This chain uses TRBV4-1 with TRBJ1-2; a weak D match, TRBD1 (5 bases). V was shortened by 0 bases and J by 4 bases, with 12 bases between the two germline ends. CDR3 length: 15 residues. Germline loops: CDR1 MGHRA, CDR2 YSYEKL. The CDR3 DNA is TGCGCCAGCAGCCAAGAGTCCAGGGCGAGCTATGGCTACACCTTC. Translation: CASSQESRASYGYTF.

The chain's CDR3 is CASTPRDRGLYNEQFF. The CDR3 DNA follows: TGTGCCAGCACCCCTCGGGACAGGGGGCTCTACAATGAGCAGTTCTTC. The chain carries TRBV5-8 and TRBJ2-1; TRBD1 aligns across 12 bases. In germline, CDR1 is SGHTS, CDR2 YDEGEE. The length of the CDR3 is 16 residues. V shed 6 bases and J 3 bases; nucleotides not matched to a gene: 7.

The genes are TRBV20-1 and TRBJ2-7, with 9 bases aligning to TRBD2. The V and J ends lost 3 bases and 5 bases, in that order; junction bases with no gene match: 14. This CDR3 is 16 amino acids long. The V gene's germline CDR1 is DFQATT and CDR2 SNEGSKA (reference sequence). The CDR3 DNA sequence: TGCAGTGCTAGTTTAGCGGGGGCTCCTCTGAGGAACGAGCAGTACTTC. This encodes CSASLAGAPLRNEQYF.

This chain connects TRBV4-1 to TRBJ1-5; tentative D call: TRBD1 (6 bases). V was clipped by 2 bases and J by 7 bases, with 21 bases between them. Germline CDR1 and CDR2: MGHRA and YSYEKL. The CDR3 covers 17 residues. The CDR3 DNA follows: TGCGCCAGCAGCCAAACGGGCCCAGGGGAGTTAATACAGCCCCAGCATTTT. Protein product: CASSQTGPGELIQPQHF.